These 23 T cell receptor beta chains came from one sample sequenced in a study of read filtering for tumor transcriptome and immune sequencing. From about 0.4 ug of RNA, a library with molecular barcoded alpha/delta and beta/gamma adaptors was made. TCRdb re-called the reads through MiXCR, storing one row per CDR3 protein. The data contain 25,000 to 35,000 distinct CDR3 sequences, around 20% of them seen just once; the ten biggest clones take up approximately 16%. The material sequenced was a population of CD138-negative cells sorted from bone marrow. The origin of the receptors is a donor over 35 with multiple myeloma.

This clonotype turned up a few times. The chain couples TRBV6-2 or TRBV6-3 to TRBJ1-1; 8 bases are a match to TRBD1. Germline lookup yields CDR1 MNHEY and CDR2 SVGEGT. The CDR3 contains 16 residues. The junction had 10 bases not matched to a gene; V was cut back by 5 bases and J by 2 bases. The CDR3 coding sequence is TGTGCCAGCAGTGGGATCGGACAGGGTGGAAACACTGAAGCTTTCTTT. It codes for CASSGIGQGGNTEAFF.

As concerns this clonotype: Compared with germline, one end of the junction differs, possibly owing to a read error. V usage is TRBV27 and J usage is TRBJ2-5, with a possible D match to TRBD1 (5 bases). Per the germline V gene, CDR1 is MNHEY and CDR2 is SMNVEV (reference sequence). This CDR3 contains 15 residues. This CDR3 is CASSPRTWFMEIQYF. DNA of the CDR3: TGTGCCAGCAGTCCAAGGACATGGTTCATGGAGATCCAGTACTTC.

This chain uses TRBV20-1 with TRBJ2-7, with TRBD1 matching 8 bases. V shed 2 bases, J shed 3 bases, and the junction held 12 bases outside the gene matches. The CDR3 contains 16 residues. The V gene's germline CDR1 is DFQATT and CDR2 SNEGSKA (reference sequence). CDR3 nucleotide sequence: TGCAGTGCTAGACCTTTTGGACAGGGCGTGGACTACGAGCAGTACTTC. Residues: CSARPFGQGVDYEQYF.

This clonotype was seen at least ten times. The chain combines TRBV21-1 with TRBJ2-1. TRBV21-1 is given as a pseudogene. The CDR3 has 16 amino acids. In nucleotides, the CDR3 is TGTGCCAGCAGCACGCTTTCGCATTTCGTCTACAATGAGCAGTTCTTC. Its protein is CASSTLSHFVYNEQFF.

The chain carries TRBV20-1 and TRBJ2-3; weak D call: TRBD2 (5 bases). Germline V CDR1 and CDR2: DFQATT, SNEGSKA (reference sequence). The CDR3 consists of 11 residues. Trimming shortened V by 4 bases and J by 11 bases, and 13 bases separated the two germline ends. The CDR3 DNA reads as TGCAGTGCTAAAAACGGACTTAGGCAGTATTTT. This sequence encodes CSAKNGLRQYF.

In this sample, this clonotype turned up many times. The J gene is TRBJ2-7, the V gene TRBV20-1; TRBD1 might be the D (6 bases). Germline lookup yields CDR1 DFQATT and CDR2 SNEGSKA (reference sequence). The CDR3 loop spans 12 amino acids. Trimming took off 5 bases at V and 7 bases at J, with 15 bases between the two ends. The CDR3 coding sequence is TGCAGTGCTGAGCAGGGGCTGGGGGAGCAGTACTTC. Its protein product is CSAEQGLGEQYF.

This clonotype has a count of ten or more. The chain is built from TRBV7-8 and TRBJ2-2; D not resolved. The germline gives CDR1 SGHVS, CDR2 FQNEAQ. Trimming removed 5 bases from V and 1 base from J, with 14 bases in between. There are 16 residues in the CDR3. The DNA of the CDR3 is TGTGCCAGCAGCCCCCGCTGGCGGAAGAACACCGGGGAGCTGTTTTTT. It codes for CASSPRWRKNTGELFF. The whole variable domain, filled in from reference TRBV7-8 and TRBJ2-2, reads GAGVSQSPRYKVAKRGQDVALRCDPISGHVSLFWYQQALGQGPEFLTYFQNEAQLDKSGLPSDRFFAERPEGSVSTLKIQRTQQEDSAVYLCASSPRWRKNTGELFFGEGSRLTVL.

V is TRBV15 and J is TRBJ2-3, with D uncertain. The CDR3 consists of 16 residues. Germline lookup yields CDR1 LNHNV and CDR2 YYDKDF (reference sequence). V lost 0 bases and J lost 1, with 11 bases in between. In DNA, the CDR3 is TGTGCCACCAGCAGAGATAGAGGAGAGGGCACAGATACGCAGTATTTT. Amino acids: CATSRDRGEGTDTQYF. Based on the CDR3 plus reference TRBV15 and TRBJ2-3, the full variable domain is DAMVIQNPRYQVTQFGKPVTLSCSQTLNHNVMYWYQQKSSQAPKLLFHYYDKDFNNEADTPDNFQSRRPNTSFCFLDIRSPGLGDTAMYLCATSRDRGEGTDTQYFGPGTRLTVL.

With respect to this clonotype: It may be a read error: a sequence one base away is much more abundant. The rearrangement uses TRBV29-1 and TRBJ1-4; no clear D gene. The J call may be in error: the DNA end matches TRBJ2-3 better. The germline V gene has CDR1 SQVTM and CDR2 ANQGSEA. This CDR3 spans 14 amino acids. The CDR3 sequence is CSVEERRTRSAQYF. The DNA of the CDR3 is TGCAGCGTTGAAGAGAGGCGCACCAGGTCGGCGCAGTATTTT.

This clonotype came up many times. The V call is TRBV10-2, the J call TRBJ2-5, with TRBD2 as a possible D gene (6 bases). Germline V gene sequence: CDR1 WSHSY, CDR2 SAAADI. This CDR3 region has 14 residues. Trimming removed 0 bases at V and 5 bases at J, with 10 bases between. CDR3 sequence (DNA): TGCGCCAGCAGTGAGTCGGGTAGCGGCGAGACCCAGTACTTC. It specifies CASSESGSGETQYF.

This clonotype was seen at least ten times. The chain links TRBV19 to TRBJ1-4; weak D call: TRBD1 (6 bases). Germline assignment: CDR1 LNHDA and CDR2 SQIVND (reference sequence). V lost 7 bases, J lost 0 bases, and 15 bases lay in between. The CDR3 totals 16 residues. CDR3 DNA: TGTGCCAGTAACCAACAGGGACGAACAACTAATGAAAAACTGTTTTTT. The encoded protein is CASNQQGRTTNEKLFF. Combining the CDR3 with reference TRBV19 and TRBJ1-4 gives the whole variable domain DGGITQSPKYLFRKEGQNVTLSCEQNLNHDAMYWYRQDPGQGLRLIYYSQIVNDFQKGDIAEGYSVSREKKESFPLTVTSAQKNPTAFYLCASNQQGRTTNEKLFFGSGTQLSVL.

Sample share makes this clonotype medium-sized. CDR3 sequence: CASSFVFGHEQFF. The CDR3, as DNA: TGTGCCAGCAGTTTTGTTTTTGGACATGAGCAGTTCTTC. This chain connects TRBV27 to TRBJ2-1; D gene ambiguous. Germline V gene sequence: CDR1 MNHEY, CDR2 SMNVEV (reference sequence). Trimming removed 3 bases from V and 8 bases from J, with 11 bases in between. CDR3 length: 13 residues.

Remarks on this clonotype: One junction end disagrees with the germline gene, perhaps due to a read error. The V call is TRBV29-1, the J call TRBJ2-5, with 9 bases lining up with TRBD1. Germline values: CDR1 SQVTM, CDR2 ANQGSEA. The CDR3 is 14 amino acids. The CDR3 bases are TGCGGCGTTGAAGAACAGGGGGCAGCGGAGACCCAGTACTTC. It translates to CGVEEQGAAETQYF.

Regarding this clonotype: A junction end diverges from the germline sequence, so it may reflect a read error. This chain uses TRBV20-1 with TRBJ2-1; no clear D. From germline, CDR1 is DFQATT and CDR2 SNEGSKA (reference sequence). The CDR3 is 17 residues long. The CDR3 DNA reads TGCAGTGCTCCCCCTGGGCTATCTTCGCGCTCCTACAATAAGCAGTTCTTT. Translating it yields CSAPPGLSSRSYNKQFF.

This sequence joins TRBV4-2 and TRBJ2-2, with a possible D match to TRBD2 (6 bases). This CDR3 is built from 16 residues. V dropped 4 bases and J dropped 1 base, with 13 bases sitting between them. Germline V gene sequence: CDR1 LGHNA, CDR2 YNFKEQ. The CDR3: CASSRSGPGNTGELFF. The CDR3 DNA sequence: TGTGCCAGCAGCCGGAGCGGGCCGGGGAACACCGGGGAGCTGTTTTTT.

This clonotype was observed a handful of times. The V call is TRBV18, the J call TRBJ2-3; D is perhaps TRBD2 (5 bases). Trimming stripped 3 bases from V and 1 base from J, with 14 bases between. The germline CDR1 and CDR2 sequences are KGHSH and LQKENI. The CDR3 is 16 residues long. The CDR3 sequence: CASSPRTGIGTDTQYF. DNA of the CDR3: TGTGCCAGCTCACCTCGGACGGGGATAGGCACAGATACGCAGTATTTT. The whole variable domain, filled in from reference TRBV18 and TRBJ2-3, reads NAGVMQNPRHLVRRRGQEARLRCSPMKGHSHVYWYRQLPEEGLKFMVYLQKENIIDESGMPKERFSAEFPKEGPSILRIQQVVRGDSAAYFCASSPRTGIGTDTQYFGPGTRLTVL.

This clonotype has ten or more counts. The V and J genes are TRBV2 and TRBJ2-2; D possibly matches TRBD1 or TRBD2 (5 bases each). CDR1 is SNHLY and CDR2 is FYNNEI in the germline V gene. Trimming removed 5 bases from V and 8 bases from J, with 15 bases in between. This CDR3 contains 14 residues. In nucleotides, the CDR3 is TGTGCCAGCAGTCCCCGGGACGCCCGAGGGGAGCTGTTTTTT. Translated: CASSPRDARGELFF.

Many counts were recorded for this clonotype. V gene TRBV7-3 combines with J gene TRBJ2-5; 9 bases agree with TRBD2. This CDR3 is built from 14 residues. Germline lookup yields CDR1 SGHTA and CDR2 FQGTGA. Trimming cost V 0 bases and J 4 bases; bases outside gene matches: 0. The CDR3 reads CASSLTSGGETQYF. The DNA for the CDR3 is TGTGCCAGCAGCTTAACTAGCGGGGGAGAGACCCAGTACTTC.

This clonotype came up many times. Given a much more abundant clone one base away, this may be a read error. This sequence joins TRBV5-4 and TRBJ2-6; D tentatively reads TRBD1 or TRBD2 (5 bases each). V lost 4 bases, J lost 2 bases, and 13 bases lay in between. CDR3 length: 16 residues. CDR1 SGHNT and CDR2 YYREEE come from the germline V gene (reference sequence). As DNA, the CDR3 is TGTGCCAGCAGCACGTCGATGGGGGCTGGGGCCAACGTCCTGACTTTC. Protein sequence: CASSTSMGAGANVLTF.

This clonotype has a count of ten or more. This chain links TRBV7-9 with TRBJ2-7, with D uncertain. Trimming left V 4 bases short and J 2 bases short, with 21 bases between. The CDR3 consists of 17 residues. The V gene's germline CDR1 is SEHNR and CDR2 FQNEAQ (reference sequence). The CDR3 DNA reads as TGTGCCAGCAGCTCGAGCTTAGATCCCGCATTACCCTACGAGCAGTACTTC. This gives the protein CASSSSLDPALPYEQYF.

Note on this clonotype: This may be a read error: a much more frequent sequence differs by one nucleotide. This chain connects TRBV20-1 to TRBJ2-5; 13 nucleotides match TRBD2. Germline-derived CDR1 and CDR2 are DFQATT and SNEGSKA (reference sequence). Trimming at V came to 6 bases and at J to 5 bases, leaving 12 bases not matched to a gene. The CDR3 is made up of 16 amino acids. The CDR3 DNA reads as TGCAGTGCCCAACCGACTAGCGGGGGGTCGAGGGAGACCCAGTACTTC. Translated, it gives CSAQPTSGGSRETQYF.

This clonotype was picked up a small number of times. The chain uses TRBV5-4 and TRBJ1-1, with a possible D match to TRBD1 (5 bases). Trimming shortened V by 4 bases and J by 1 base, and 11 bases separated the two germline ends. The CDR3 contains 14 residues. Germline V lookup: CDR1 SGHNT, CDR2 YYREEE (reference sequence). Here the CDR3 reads CASSAREANTEAFF. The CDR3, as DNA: TGTGCCAGCAGCGCCAGGGAGGCGAACACTGAAGCTTTCTTT.

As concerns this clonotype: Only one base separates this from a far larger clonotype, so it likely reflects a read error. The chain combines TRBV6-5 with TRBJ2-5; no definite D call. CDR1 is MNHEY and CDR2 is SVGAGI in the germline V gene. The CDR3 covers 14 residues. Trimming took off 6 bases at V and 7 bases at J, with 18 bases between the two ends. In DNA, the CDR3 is TGTGCCAGCAGCCCCCTGGAGCAAGCAGGGACCCAGTACTTC. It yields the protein CASSPLEQAGTQYF.